This entry concerns a single TCR beta chain. Its antigen is not known. This entry belongs to a study of T cell repertoires in cytomegalovirus infection. About the research overall: Public TCR beta signatures indicated both CMV infection and matching HLA type.

V shed 10 bases, J shed 3 bases, and the junction held 8 bases outside the gene matches. Germline V CDR1 and CDR2: MNHNS, SASEGT. This CDR3 region has 13 residues. From the reads, TCRdb called clonotypes with MiXCR, one entry per CDR3 protein. This sample carries some 900,000 distinct CDR3 sequences, around a third of them seen once, and the ten largest clones take over 10%. Material: cultured CD8+ T cells from PBMCs, obtained from culture after CMV antigen stimulation. The rearrangement uses TRBV6-1 and TRBJ1-2, with 7 nucleotides matching TRBD1. The clonotype originates from a human donor in good health (CMV status not recorded). Some clones in this sample may be carry-over from other donors' samples. CDR3 amino acids: CATRTGTDYGYTF. In DNA form, the CDR3 reads TGTGCCACCCGTACCGGGACAGACTATGGCTACACCTTC.